This is a list of T cell receptor beta chains from one sample in a study of cytomegalovirus exposure and HLA in healthy donors. Profiled with immunoSEQ multiplex PCR; TCRdb holds only in-frame clones, not every one. The sample records roughly 180,000 clones, over 80% being singletons. The sample comprised PBMCs. The source of these receptors is a boy aged 2 to 10 in good health and CMV-seronegative. Each CDR3 is given with its conserved first and last residue. Fields, in order: J gene, V gene, CDR3 protein.

J: TRBJ1-2
V: TRBV5-6
CDR3: CASSSTGPNYGYTF

J: TRBJ2-7
V: TRBV19
CDR3: CASSRQPAWTSGTGEQYF

J: TRBJ1-1
V: TRBV4-3
CDR3: CASSQDLSFTEAFF

J: TRBJ2-3
V: TRBV15
CDR3: CATSRDGQGRTDTQYF

J: TRBJ1-1
V: TRBV4-3
CDR3: CASSQDPDRVTEAFF

J: TRBJ2-5
V: TRBV9
CDR3: CASSVTGGAMGETQYF

J: TRBJ1-3
V: TRBV18
CDR3: CASSPDGQINTIYF

J: TRBJ1-1
V: TRBV2
CDR3: CASSEARGSEAFF

J: TRBJ1-1
V: TRBV18
CDR3: CASSQAGNTEAFF

J: TRBJ2-3
V: TRBV27
CDR3: CASSAPQGEETDTQYF

J: TRBJ1-2
V: TRBV29-1
CDR3: CSVETSSGGYTF

J: TRBJ2-1
V: TRBV7-2
CDR3: CASSLERRRGGNNEQFF

J: TRBJ2-5
V: TRBV21-1
CDR3: CASSNLSGGAWETQYF

J: .
V: TRBV27
CDR3: CASSSGTGGASFYEQYF

J: TRBJ1-1
V: TRBV5-5
CDR3: CASSYLADSLNTEAFF

J: TRBJ2-5
V: TRBV5-6
CDR3: CASSLMRKVETQYF

J: TRBJ2-3
V: TRBV7-9
CDR3: CASSLRWGKGMSTDTQYF